One and the same sample provided the 19 T cell receptor beta chains below, sequenced in a study of TIL therapy for anti-PD-1-resistant metastatic lung cancer. The immunoSEQ assay was v3. Libraries were prepared by immunoSEQ multiplex PCR; TCRdb keeps only in-frame clonotypes and omits some of them. The sample shows just over 45,000 clones, 79% of them seen only once. The time point is: pre-treatment sample, taken before nivolumab and TIL therapy. The sequencing here drew on blood, taken at baseline. These receptors came from a man in his sixties or seventies with non-small cell lung cancer.

The chain is built from TRBV5-1 and TRBJ2-1; D is possibly TRBD1 or TRBD2 (5 bases each). CDR3 length: 13 amino acids. The germline V gene has CDR1 SGHRS and CDR2 YFSETQ. Trimming stripped 7 bases from V and 9 bases from J, with 17 bases between. CDR3 sequence: CASAPGLAREQFF. The CDR3 coding sequence is TGCGCCAGCGCCCCGGGGCTAGCTCGTGAGCAGTTCTTC.

This clone was picked up one time. The gene calls are TRBV5-1 and TRBJ2-1; 9 nucleotides align to TRBD2. Germline CDR1 SGHRS, CDR2 YFSETQ. The CDR3 extends over 16 amino acids. With V trimmed by 0 bases and J by 7 bases, 8 bases remained unmatched. The CDR3 DNA sequence: TGCGCCAGCAGCTTGGGGGGCGGGAGGGCCGGAAATGAGCAGTTCTTC. It is translated as CASSLGGGRAGNEQFF.

The rearrangement uses TRBV5-4 and TRBJ2-3; unclear D gene. The CDR3 sequence is 13 residues long. Trimming removed 6 bases from V and 0 bases from J, with 8 bases in between. Germline CDR1 SGHNT, CDR2 YYREEE (reference sequence). The CDR3 protein is CASTQPSTDTQYF. In DNA form, the CDR3 reads TGTGCCAGCACTCAGCCGAGCACAGATACGCAGTATTTT.

This clone was seen only a few times. This rearrangement joins TRBV11-2 to TRBJ1-5; 9 bases match TRBD1. CDR1 and CDR2 (germline): SGHAT, FQNNGV. Trimming at V came to 1 base and at J to 4 bases, leaving 8 bases not matched to a gene. The CDR3 spans 17 residues. CDR3 sequence (DNA): TGTGCCAGCAGCTTAGCCCCCAGGACAGGGGAAAATCAGCCCCAGCATTTT. Residues: CASSLAPRTGENQPQHF.

The V gene is TRBV7-8, the J gene TRBJ2-7; 9 nucleotides match TRBD1. The V and J ends lost 3 bases and 7 bases, in that order; junction bases with no gene match: 10. Germline values: CDR1 SGHVS, CDR2 FQNEAQ. The CDR3 is made up of 15 amino acids. The CDR3 nucleotides read TGTGCCAGCAGCTTTCGGACAGGGGTATGGCGGGAGCAGTACTTC. This sequence encodes CASSFRTGVWREQYF.

This rearrangement joins TRBV5-5 to TRBJ2-5; the D is unclear. Trimming took 5 bases from V and 5 from J, leaving 13 bases between them. The V gene's germline CDR1 is SGHKS and CDR2 YYEKEE (reference sequence). The CDR3 contains 13 residues. The CDR3 nucleotides read TGTGCCAGCAGTCCTTTAGGGTCTGAGACCCAGTACTTC. It codes for CASSPLGSETQYF.

The CDR3 spells CASSGVDRNYEQYF. The CDR3 coding sequence is TGCGCCAGCAGTGGGGTTGACAGAAACTACGAGCAGTACTTC. The chain links TRBV5-1 to TRBJ2-7; maybe TRBD1 (5 bases). Trimming left V 5 bases short and J 3 bases short, with 15 bases between. Germline V lookup: CDR1 SGHRS, CDR2 YFSETQ. The CDR3 is made up of 14 amino acids. The full variable domain, completed using reference TRBV5-1 and TRBJ2-7, is KAGVTQTPRYLIKTRGQQVTLSCSPISGHRSVSWYQQTPGQGLQFLFEYFSETQRNKGNFPGRFSGRQFSNSRSEMNVSTLELGDSALYLCASSGVDRNYEQYFGPGTRLTVT.

The gene calls are TRBV5-4 and TRBJ2-7, with 7 bases lining up with TRBD2. The CDR3 runs 13 residues. Germline assignment: CDR1 SGHNT and CDR2 YYREEE (reference sequence). Trimming at V came to 2 bases and at J to 6 bases, leaving 5 bases not matched to a gene. The CDR3 spells CASSFGTTAEQYF. CDR3 coding DNA: TGTGCCAGCAGCTTTGGGACTACCGCCGAGCAGTACTTC.

The chain is built from TRBV27 and TRBJ2-1, with a weak D call TRBD2 (5 bases). Trimming took off 6 bases at V and 4 bases at J, with 16 bases between the two ends. Germline-derived CDR1 and CDR2 are MNHEY and SMNVEV (reference sequence). The CDR3 has 15 residues. Here the CDR3 reads CASSQAASVYNEQFF. As DNA, the CDR3 is TGTGCCAGCAGCCAAGCGGCAAGCGTTTACAATGAGCAGTTCTTC.

This chain connects TRBV7-3 to TRBJ1-1; the match to TRBD1 covers 8 bases. The CDR3 spans 15 residues. From germline, CDR1 is SGHTA and CDR2 FQGTGA. J gave up 5 bases and V 2 bases, and 7 bases lay outside the gene matches. The CDR3, as DNA: TGTGCCAGCAGCTTACAGGGGGCGCTCAGGACTGAAGCTTTCTTT. It is translated as CASSLQGALRTEAFF.

V and J are TRBV7-2 and TRBJ2-2, with 7 bases that match TRBD1. The CDR3 consists of 13 residues. J lost 6 bases, V lost 5 bases, and 3 bases had no gene match. Germline V CDR1 and CDR2: SGHTA, FQGNSA. CDR3 residues: CASSRDRAGELFF. The CDR3 region has the DNA TGTGCCAGCAGCCGAGACAGGGCCGGGGAGCTGTTTTTT.

The V call is TRBV9, the J call TRBJ2-7; the match to TRBD1 covers 7 bases. In germline, CDR1 is SGDLS, CDR2 YYNGEE. This CDR3 contains 15 residues. Losses at the gene ends were 0 bases for V and 2 bases for J; bases not matched to a gene: 5. This CDR3 is CASSVGPQGTYEQYF. CDR3 DNA sequence: TGTGCCAGCAGCGTAGGTCCACAGGGGACCTACGAGCAGTACTTC.

The gene calls are TRBV5-5 and TRBJ1-2; TRBD1 agrees at 8 bases. Unmatched junction bases numbered 5, after V lost 4 bases and J lost 3 bases. The germline V gene encodes CDR1 SGHKS and CDR2 YYEKEE (reference sequence). CDR3 length equals 14 residues. The CDR3 DNA sequence: TGTGCCAGCAGCAAGACAGGGGACGACTATGGCTACACCTTC. Translating gives CASSKTGDDYGYTF. The entire variable domain, with the rest obtained from reference TRBV5-5 and TRBJ1-2, is as follows: DAGVTQSPTHLIKTRGQQVTLRCSPISGHKSVSWYQQVLGQGPQFIFQYYEKEERGRGNFPDRFSARQFPNYSSELNVNALLLGDSALYLCASSKTGDDYGYTFGSGTRLTVV.

A few counts support this clone. The chain carries TRBV5-5 and TRBJ2-5; TRBD2 matches at 14 bases. This CDR3 is 16 amino acids long. CDR1 SGHKS and CDR2 YYEKEE come from the germline V gene (reference sequence). The V and J ends lost 4 bases and 4 bases, in that order; junction bases with no gene match: 6. CDR3 amino acids: CASSNPGTSGRETQYF. The CDR3, as DNA: TGTGCCAGCAGCAATCCCGGGACTAGCGGGAGAGAGACCCAGTACTTC.

J is TRBJ2-1 and V is TRBV7-8; 9 bases fit TRBD2. The CDR3 length is 17 residues. J lost 4 bases, V lost 7 bases, and 14 bases had no gene match. Germline CDR1 is SGHVS and CDR2 is FQNEAQ. The DNA of the CDR3 is TGTGCCAGCATCCTCTCGGGAGCGGGAGGTACTTACAATGAGCAGTTCTTC. Translated, it gives CASILSGAGGTYNEQFF.

The gene calls are TRBV27 and TRBJ2-7, with TRBD2 matching over 7 bases. The CDR3 runs to 12 residues. From germline, CDR1 is MNHEY and CDR2 SMNVEV (reference sequence). The V segment lost 8 bases and the J segment 3 bases; nucleotides outside the gene matches: 4. The CDR3 coding sequence is TGTGCCAGCGGGGGGGACGGCTACGAGCAGTACTTC. As protein: CASGGDGYEQYF.

The rearrangement uses TRBV5-4 and TRBJ2-7; D is ambiguous. Trimming removed 0 bases from V and 2 bases from J, with 9 bases in between. The CDR3 loop spans 14 amino acids. The germline V gene encodes CDR1 SGHNT and CDR2 YYREEE (reference sequence). This chain's CDR3 is CASSLDWGTYEQYF. CDR3 nucleotide sequence: TGTGCCAGCAGCTTGGACTGGGGAACCTACGAGCAGTACTTC.

This chain joins TRBV5-4 and TRBJ1-4; TRBD1 matches 7 bases. J was trimmed by 8 bases and V by 5 bases; bases with no gene match: 9. From germline, CDR1 is SGHNT and CDR2 YYREEE (reference sequence). The CDR3 runs to 14 residues. This CDR3 is CASSDRQTGEKLFF. For the CDR3, the DNA is TGTGCCAGCAGTGACCGACAGACAGGGGAAAAACTGTTTTTT.

The count of this clone is one. This chain connects TRBV19 to TRBJ2-4; a weak D match, TRBD1 (6 bases). The germline V gene encodes CDR1 LNHDA and CDR2 SQIVND (reference sequence). The CDR3 spans 14 residues. Trimming shortened V by 7 bases and J by 0 bases, and 10 bases separated the two germline ends. CDR3 nucleotide sequence: TGTGCCAGTAAGGACAGTTTAGCCAAAAACATTCAGTACTTC. Translating it yields CASKDSLAKNIQYF.